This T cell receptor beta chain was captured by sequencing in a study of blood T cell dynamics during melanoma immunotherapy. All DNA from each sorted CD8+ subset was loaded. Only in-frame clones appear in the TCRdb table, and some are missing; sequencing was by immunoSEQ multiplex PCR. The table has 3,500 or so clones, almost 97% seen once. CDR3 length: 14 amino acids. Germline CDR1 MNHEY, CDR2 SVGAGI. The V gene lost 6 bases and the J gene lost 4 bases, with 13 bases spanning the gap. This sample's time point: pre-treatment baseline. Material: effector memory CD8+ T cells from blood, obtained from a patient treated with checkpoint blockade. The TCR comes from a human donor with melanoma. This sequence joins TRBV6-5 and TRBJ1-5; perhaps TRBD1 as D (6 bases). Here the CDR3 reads CASSPNRVNQPQHF. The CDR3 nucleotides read TGTGCCAGCAGCCCGAACAGGGTAAATCAGCCCCAGCATTTT.